The 8 T cell receptor beta chains reported below all come from one sample, sequenced in a study of identical twins. TCRdb ran MiXCR on the 5' RACE reads and lists one entry per CDR3 protein. This table holds some 730,000 distinct CDR3 sequences, about 20% found once. The same specimen was also included in a second study, on T cells expressing NK-cell markers.

Sequenced: PBMCs. These receptor sequences come from a woman in her late teens or twenties in good health.

In this sample, this clonotype turned up a few times. This chain joins TRBV6-1 and TRBJ1-2; a weak D match, TRBD1 (5 bases). The germline CDR1 and CDR2 sequences are MNHNS and SASEGT. There are 13 residues in the CDR3. Trimming removed 7 bases at V and 2 bases at J, with 11 bases between. CDR3 nucleotides: TGTGCCAGCACCAATCCAGGGAACTATGGCTACACCTTC. Translating gives CASTNPGNYGYTF.

The chain uses TRBV7-9 and TRBJ2-3; 12 bases are shared with TRBD2. V gave up 2 bases and J gave up 5 bases; unmatched junction bases: 5. The CDR3 contains 16 residues. The germline V gene has CDR1 SEHNR and CDR2 FQNEAQ (reference sequence). CDR3 protein: CASSLSTGLAGDTQYF. The CDR3 DNA reads as TGTGCCAGCAGCTTATCAACGGGACTAGCGGGAGATACGCAGTATTTT.

This clonotype was seen only a few times. The rearrangement links TRBV12-3 or TRBV12-4 to TRBJ2-2, with 12 bases matching TRBD2. Unmatched junction bases numbered 9, after V lost 8 bases and J lost 5 bases. The CDR3 runs to 16 residues. The CDR3: CASGRLAGVGTGELFF. CDR3 nucleotide sequence: TGTGCCAGCGGTAGACTAGCGGGAGTTGGAACCGGGGAGCTGTTTTTT.

The chain is built from TRBV7-9 and TRBJ1-2; 11 bases align to TRBD1. The V gene's germline CDR1 is SEHNR and CDR2 FQNEAQ (reference sequence). This CDR3 is 14 amino acids long. Trimming removed 6 bases from V and 7 bases from J; junction bases left unmatched: 7. CDR3 sequence: CASRPGTGGFGYTF. The CDR3 nucleotides are TGTGCCAGCAGACCCGGGACAGGGGGATTTGGCTACACCTTC.

The V gene is TRBV7-2, the J gene TRBJ2-1, with 9 bases fitting TRBD2. CDR1 is SGHTA, CDR2 FQGNSA, per germline. V was clipped by 4 bases and J by 8 bases; unmatched bases: 9. This CDR3 contains 15 residues. The chain's CDR3 is CASSSVSSGTYEQFF. The DNA of the CDR3 is TGTGCCAGCAGCTCGGTGTCTAGCGGGACCTATGAGCAGTTCTTC.

In this sample, this clonotype turned up a few times. The rearrangement links TRBV11-2 to TRBJ2-1, with D perhaps matching TRBD2 (6 bases). V lost 3 bases, J lost 8 bases, and 11 bases lay in between. Germline CDR1 reads SGHAT; CDR2 reads FQNNGV. This CDR3 is 13 amino acids long. CDR3: CASSFGRRDEQFF. CDR3 DNA sequence: TGTGCCAGCAGCTTCGGGCGGAGGGATGAGCAGTTCTTC.

This clonotype was counted between two and nine times. The rearrangement uses TRBV15 and TRBJ2-3; D is unclear. V gave up 0 bases and J gave up 3 bases, with 10 bases separating them. The CDR3 spans 15 residues. Germline V gene sequence: CDR1 LNHNV, CDR2 YYDKDF (reference sequence). The CDR3 DNA reads TGTGCCACCAGCAGAGATGTCGGGCAGACAGATACGCAGTATTTT. Its protein product is CATSRDVGQTDTQYF.

This clonotype showed up just a few times. The chain has TRBV20-1 and TRBJ2-3; TRBD2 matches at 9 bases. Germline CDR1 is DFQATT and CDR2 is SNEGSKA (reference sequence). CDR3 size: 14 residues. The V and J ends lost 5 bases and 3 bases, in that order; junction bases with no gene match: 6. The CDR3 loop is CSAEAGLATDTQYF. The CDR3 coding sequence is TGCAGTGCTGAAGCGGGACTAGCAACAGATACGCAGTATTTT.